This paragraph reports one T cell receptor beta chain. The CDR3 runs 14 residues. V was clipped by 3 bases and J by 5 bases; unmatched bases: 6. Germline loops: CDR1 SGDLS, CDR2 YYNGEE. These data are taken from a study of T cells in localized non-small cell lung cancer. Profiled with immunoSEQ multiplex PCR; TCRdb holds only in-frame clones, not every one. The data hold 53,000 or so clones, with approximately 80% observed a single time. The specimen was peripheral blood mononuclear cells, collected before any cancer treatment. The TCR sequence derives from a man aged 40-75 years with stage III lung adenocarcinoma. This chain joins TRBV9 and TRBJ2-7; 9 bases map to TRBD1. In DNA form, the CDR3 reads TGTGCCAGCAGCGCCGGACAGGGGCCCAACGAGCAGTACTTC. It is translated as CASSAGQGPNEQYF.